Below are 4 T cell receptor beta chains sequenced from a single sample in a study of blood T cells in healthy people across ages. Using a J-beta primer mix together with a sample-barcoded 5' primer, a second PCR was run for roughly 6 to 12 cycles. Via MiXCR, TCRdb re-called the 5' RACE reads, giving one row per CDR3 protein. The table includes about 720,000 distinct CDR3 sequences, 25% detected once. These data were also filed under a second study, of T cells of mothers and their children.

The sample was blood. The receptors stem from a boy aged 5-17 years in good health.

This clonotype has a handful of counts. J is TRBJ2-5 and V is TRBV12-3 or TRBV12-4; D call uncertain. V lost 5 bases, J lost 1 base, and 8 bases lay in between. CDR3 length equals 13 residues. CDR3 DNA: TGTGCCAGCAGTATACAGAGCCAAGAGACCCAGTACTTC. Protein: CASSIQSQETQYF.

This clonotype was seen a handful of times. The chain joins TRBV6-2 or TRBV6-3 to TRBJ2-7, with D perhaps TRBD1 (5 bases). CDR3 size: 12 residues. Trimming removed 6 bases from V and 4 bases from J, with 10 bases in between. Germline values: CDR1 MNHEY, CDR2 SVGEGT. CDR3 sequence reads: CASSRQSYEQYF. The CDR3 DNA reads TGTGCCAGCAGCCGACAGTCTTACGAGCAGTACTTC.

CDR3 in amino acids: CASSPLEGYYEQYF. The DNA of the CDR3 is TGTGCCAGCAGTCCTCTTGAGGGGTACTACGAGCAGTACTTC. The chain combines TRBV6-5 with TRBJ2-7; tentatively, D is TRBD1 or TRBD2 (5 bases each). Germline V gene data show CDR1 as MNHEY and CDR2 as SVGAGI. Trimming left V 5 bases short and J 3 bases short, with 14 bases between. The CDR3 consists of 14 residues.

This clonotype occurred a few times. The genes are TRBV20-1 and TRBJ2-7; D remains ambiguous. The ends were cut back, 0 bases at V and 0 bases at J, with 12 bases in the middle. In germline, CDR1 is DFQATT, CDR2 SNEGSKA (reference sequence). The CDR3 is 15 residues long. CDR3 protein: CSARDFQTYSYEQYF. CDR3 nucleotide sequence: TGCAGTGCTAGAGATTTCCAGACATACTCCTACGAGCAGTACTTC.